The text below deals with one T cell receptor (beta chain). This record belongs to a study of blood T cell repertoires in COVID-19. The CDR3 runs to 13 residues. The germline V gene encodes CDR1 MNHEY and CDR2 SVGEGT. V was trimmed by 6 bases and J by 1 base, leaving 10 bases between them. In the authors' workflow: How many nucleated cells were present was estimated from reference gene primer amplification. Data came from immunoSEQ multiplex PCR; TCRdb stores just in-frame clones and leaves some out. That table is the source of V, J and clone size, and D and trimming were worked out from the DNA. Of approximately 150,000 clones listed, approximately 90% are singletons. Participant ages covered roughly 18 to 89 years across about 25 US areas.

Specimen: PBMCs or T cells enriched from blood (not recorded which). This sequence originates from a woman aged 40 to 50 who had been exposed to COVID-19. V and J are TRBV6-2 or TRBV6-3 and TRBJ2-7, with TRBD2 as a possible D gene (5 bases). CDR3 sequence (DNA): TGTGCCAGCAGCAAGAGGGAGTCCTACGAGCAGTACTTC. This sequence encodes CASSKRESYEQYF.